The text below deals with one T cell receptor (beta chain). This entry belongs to a study of blood T cell repertoires in COVID-19. As originally analysed: Amplification of reference gene primers provided the estimated nucleated cell counts. Clones were sequenced by immunoSEQ multiplex PCR, and TCRdb holds only the in-frame ones, with some missing. V and J calls and clone size are given by that table; D and trimming were obtained from the DNA. This sample yields fewer than 250,000 clones, of which around nine tenths are seen a single time; around 3% belongs to the top ten. Trimming shortened V by 3 bases and J by 5 bases, and 17 bases separated the two germline ends. Germline V gene data show CDR1 as GTSNPN and CDR2 as SVGIG (reference sequence). The CDR3 totals 15 residues.

Sample: peripheral blood. The receptor's source is a man between 60 and 75 years old with acute or convalescent COVID-19. The J gene is TRBJ1-5, the V gene TRBV30, with D possibly matching TRBD1 (5 bases). For the CDR3, the DNA is TGTGCCTGGAGCCCAGGCAGGGCAGGACATCAGCCCCAGCATTTT. Its translation: CAWSPGRAGHQPQHF.